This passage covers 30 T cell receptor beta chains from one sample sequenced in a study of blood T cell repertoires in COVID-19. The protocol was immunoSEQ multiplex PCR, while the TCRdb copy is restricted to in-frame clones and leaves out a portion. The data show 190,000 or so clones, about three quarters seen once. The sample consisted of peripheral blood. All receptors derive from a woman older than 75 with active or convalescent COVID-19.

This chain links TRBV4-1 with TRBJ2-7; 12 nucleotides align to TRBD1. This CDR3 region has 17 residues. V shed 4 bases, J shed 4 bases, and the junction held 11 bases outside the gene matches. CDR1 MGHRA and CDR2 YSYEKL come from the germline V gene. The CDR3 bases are TGCGCCAGCAGCCCCTATCTGGGGGGACAGGGGGCGTACGAGCAGTACTTC. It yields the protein CASSPYLGGQGAYEQYF.

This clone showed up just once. CDR3 nucleotide sequence: TGTGCCAGCGGAGTTTTTATTGTCGAGCAGTACTTC. Encoded protein: CASGVFIVEQYF. The chain is built from TRBV12-3 or TRBV12-4 and TRBJ2-7; D is undetermined. This CDR3 has 12 amino acids. V lost 8 bases, J lost 6 bases, and 14 bases lay in between.

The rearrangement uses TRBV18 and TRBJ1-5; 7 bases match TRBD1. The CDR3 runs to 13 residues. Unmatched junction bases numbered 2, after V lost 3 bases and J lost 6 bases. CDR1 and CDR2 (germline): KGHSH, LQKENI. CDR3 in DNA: TGTGCCAGCTCACCGGGACAGACTCAGCCCCAGCATTTT. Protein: CASSPGQTQPQHF.

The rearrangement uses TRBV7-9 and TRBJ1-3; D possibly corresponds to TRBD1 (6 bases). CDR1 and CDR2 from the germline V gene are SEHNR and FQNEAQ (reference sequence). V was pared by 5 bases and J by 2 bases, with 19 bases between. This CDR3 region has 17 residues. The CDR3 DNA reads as TGTGCCAGCAGCATCGGACAACCAACAGGGACTGGAAACACCATATATTTT. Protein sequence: CASSIGQPTGTGNTIYF.

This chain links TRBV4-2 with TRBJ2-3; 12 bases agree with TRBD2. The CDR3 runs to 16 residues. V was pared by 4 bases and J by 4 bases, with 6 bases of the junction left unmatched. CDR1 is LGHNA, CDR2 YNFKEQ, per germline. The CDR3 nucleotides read TGTGCCAGCAGCCCTCTAGCGGGGGGGCCCCCAGATACGCAGTATTTT. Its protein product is CASSPLAGGPPDTQYF.

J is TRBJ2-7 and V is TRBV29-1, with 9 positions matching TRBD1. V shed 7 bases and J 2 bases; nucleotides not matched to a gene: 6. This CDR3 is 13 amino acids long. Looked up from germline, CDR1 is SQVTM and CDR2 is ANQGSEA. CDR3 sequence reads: CSGGTGSAYEQYF. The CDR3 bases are TGCAGCGGGGGGACAGGGTCCGCCTACGAGCAGTACTTC.

For the CDR3, the DNA is TGCGCCAGCACCCTATATACGGGCACCGGGGAGCTGTTTTTT. Its protein is CASTLYTGTGELFF. This chain links TRBV5-1 with TRBJ2-2; no clear D. There are 14 residues in the CDR3. Germline V lookup: CDR1 SGHRS, CDR2 YFSETQ. The V gene lost 6 bases and the J gene lost 4 bases, with 13 bases spanning the gap.

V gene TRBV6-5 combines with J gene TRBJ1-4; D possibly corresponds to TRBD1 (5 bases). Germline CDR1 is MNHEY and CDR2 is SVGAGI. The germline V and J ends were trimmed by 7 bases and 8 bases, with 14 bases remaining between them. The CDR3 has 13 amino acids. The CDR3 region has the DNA TGTGCCAGCAAGGCAGGGATTCGGGAAAAACTGTTTTTT. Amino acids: CASKAGIREKLFF.

CDR3 sequence (DNA): TGTGCCAGCAGTTATTCCGTAAACTCCAACTATGGCTACACCTTC. Translation: CASSYSVNSNYGYTF. The chain carries TRBV6-5 and TRBJ1-2; no clear D gene. This CDR3 contains 15 residues. Trimming removed 3 bases at V and 2 bases at J, with 13 bases between. From germline, CDR1 is MNHEY and CDR2 SVGAGI.

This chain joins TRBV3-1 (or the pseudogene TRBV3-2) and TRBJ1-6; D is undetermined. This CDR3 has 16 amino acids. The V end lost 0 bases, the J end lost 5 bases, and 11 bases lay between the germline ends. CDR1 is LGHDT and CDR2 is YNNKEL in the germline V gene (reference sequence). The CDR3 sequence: CASSQDRTDNNSPLHF. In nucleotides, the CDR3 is TGTGCCAGCAGCCAAGATCGTACAGATAATAATTCACCCCTCCACTTT.

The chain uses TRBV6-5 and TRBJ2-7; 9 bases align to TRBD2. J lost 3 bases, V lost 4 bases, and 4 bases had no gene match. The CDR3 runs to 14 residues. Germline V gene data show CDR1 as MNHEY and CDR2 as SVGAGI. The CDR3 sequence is CASSFAGGGYEQYF. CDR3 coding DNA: TGTGCCAGCAGTTTTGCGGGGGGGGGCTACGAGCAGTACTTC.

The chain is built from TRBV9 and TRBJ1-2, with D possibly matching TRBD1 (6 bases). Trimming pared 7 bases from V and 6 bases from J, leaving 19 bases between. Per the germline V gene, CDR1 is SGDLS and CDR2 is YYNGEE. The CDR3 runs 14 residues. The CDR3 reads CASPLFRGANGYTF. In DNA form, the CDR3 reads TGTGCCAGCCCCCTATTCCGGGGGGCAAATGGCTACACCTTC.

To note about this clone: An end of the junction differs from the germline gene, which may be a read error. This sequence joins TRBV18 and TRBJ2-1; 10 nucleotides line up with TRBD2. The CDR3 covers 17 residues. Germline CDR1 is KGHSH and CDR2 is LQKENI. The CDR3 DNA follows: TGTGCCAGCTCAGCACCGTCCGGGACTAGCGAGTACAATGAGCAGTTCTTC. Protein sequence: CASSAPSGTSEYNEQFF. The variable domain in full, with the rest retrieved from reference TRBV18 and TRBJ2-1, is NAGVMQNPRHLVRRRGQEARLRCSPMKGHSHVYWYRQLPEEGLKFMVYLQKENIIDESGMPKERFSAEFPKEGPSILRIQQVVRGDSAAYFCASSAPSGTSEYNEQFFGPGTRLTVL.

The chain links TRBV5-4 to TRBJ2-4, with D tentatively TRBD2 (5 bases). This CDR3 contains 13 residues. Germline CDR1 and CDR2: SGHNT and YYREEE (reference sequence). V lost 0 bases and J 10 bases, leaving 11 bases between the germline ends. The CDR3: CASSLDGPGIQYF. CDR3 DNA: TGTGCCAGCAGCTTGGACGGTCCGGGAATTCAGTACTTC. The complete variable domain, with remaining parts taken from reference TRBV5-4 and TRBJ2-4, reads ETGVTQSPTHLIKTRGQQVTLRCSSQSGHNTVSWYQQALGQGPQFIFQYYREEENGRGNFPPRFSGLQFPNYSSELNVNALELDDSALYLCASSLDGPGIQYFGAGTRLSVL.

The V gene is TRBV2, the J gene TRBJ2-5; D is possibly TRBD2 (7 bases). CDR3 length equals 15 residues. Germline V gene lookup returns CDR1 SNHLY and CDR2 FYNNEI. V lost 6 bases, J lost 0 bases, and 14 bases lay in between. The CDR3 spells CASSAGAVYQETQYF. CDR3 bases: TGTGCCAGCAGCGCGGGGGCCGTGTACCAAGAGACCCAGTACTTC. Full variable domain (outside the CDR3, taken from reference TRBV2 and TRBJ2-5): EPEVTQTPSHQVTQMGQEVILRCVPISNHLYFYWYRQILGQKVEFLVSFYNNEISEKSEIFDDQFSVERPDGSNFTLKIRSTKLEDSAMYFCASSAGAVYQETQYFGPGTRLLVL.

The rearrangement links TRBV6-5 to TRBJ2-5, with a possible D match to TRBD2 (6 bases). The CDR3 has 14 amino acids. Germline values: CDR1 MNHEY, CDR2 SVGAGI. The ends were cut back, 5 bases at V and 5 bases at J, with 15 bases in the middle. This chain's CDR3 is CASSLRLSGETQYF. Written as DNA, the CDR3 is TGTGCCAGCAGTCTTCGGCTGAGCGGGGAGACCCAGTACTTC.

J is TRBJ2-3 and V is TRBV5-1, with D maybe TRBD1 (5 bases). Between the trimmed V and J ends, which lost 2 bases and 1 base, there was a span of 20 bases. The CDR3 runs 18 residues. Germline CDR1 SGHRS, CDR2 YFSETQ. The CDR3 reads CASSLGGASRGRTDTQYF. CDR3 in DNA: TGCGCCAGCAGCTTAGGTGGGGCCTCCCGAGGTCGCACAGATACGCAGTATTTT.

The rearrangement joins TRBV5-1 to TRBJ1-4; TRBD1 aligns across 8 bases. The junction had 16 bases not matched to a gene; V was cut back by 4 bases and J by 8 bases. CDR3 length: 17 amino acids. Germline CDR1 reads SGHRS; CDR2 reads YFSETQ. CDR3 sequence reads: CASSDGTGHSTAEKLFF. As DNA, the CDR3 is TGCGCCAGCAGCGATGGGACAGGACATTCAACCGCGGAAAAACTGTTTTTT.

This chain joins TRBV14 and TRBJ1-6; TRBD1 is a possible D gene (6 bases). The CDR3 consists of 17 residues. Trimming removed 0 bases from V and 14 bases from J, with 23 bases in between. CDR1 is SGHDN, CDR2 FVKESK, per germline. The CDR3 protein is CASSQDGTKTGGFTLHF. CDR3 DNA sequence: TGTGCCAGCAGCCAAGATGGGACAAAGACGGGAGGGTTCACCCTCCACTTT.

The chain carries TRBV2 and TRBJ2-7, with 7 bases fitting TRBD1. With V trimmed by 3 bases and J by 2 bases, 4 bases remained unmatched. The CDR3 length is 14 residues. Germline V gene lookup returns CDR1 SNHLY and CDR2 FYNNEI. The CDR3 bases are TGTGCCAGCAGTGAGACAGGGATGGCCTACGAGCAGTACTTC. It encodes CASSETGMAYEQYF.

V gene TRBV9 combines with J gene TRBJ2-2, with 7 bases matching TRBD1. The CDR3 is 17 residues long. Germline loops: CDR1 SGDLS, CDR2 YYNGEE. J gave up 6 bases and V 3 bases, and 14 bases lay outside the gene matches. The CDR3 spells CASSEDPTRGPAGELFF. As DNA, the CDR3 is TGTGCCAGCAGCGAAGACCCGACGAGGGGGCCCGCCGGGGAGCTGTTTTTT.

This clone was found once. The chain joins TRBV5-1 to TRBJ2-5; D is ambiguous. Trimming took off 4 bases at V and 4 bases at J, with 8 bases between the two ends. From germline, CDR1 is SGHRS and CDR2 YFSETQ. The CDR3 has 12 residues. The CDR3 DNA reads TGCGCCAGCAGCCGCGCAACAGAGACCCAGTACTTC. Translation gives CASSRATETQYF.

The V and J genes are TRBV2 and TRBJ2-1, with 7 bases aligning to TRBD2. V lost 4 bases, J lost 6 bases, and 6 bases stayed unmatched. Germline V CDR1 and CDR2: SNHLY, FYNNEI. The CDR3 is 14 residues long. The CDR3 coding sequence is TGTGCCAGCAGTGTGACTAGCTCTGTCAATGAGCAGTTCTTC. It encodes CASSVTSSVNEQFF.

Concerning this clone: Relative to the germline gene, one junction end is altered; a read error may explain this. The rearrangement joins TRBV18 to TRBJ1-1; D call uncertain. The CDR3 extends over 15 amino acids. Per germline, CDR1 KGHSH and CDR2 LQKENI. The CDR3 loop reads CASSPQRTGNAEAFF. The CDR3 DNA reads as TGTGCCAGCTCACCACAAAGGACGGGGAACGCTGAAGCTTTCTTT. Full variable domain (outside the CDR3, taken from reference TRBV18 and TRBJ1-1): NAGVMQNPRHLVRRRGQEARLRCSPMKGHSHVYWYRQLPEEGLKFMVYLQKENIIDESGMPKERFSAEFPKEGPSILRIQQVVRGDSAAYFCASSPQRTGNAEAFFGQGTRLTVV.

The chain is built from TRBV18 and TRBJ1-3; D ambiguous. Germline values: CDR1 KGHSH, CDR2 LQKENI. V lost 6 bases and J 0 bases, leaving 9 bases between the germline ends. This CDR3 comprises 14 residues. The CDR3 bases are TGTGCCAGCTCCGTGGAGGGCTCTGGAAACACCATATATTTT. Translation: CASSVEGSGNTIYF.

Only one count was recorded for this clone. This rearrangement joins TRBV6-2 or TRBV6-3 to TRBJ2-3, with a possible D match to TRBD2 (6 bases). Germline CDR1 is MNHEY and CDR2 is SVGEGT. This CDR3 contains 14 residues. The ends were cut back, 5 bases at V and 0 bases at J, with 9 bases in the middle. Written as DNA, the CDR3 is TGTGCCAGCAGTCCCCGGGGGAGCACAGATACGCAGTATTTT. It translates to CASSPRGSTDTQYF.

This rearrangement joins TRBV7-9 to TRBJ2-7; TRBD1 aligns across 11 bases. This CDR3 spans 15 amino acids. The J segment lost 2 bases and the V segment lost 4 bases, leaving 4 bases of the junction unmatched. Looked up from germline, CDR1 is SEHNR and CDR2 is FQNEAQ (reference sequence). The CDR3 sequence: CASSSGGQGAYEQYF. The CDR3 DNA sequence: TGTGCCAGCAGCTCTGGGGGACAGGGGGCCTACGAGCAGTACTTC. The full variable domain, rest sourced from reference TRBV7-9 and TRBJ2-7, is DTGVSQNPRHKITKRGQNVTFRCDPISEHNRLYWYRQTLGQGPEFLTYFQNEAQLEKSRLLSDRFSAERPKGSFSTLEIQRTEQGDSAMYLCASSSGGQGAYEQYFGPGTRLTVT.

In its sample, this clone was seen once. CDR3 in DNA: TGTGCCAGCAGTTTATATGGCAGGGGGACAGGAGAGACCCAGTACTTC. This translates into CASSLYGRGTGETQYF. The chain is built from TRBV27 and TRBJ2-5, with TRBD1 identical over 8 bases. Germline CDR1 and CDR2: MNHEY and SMNVEV (reference sequence). The junction had 8 bases not matched to a gene; V was cut back by 1 base and J by 4 bases. The CDR3 is 16 residues long.

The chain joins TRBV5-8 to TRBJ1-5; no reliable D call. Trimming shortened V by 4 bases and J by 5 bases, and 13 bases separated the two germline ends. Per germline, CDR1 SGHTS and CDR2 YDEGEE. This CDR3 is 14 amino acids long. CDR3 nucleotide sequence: TGTGCCAGCAGCCCACGGTCCGGGTATCAGCCCCAGCATTTT. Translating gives CASSPRSGYQPQHF.

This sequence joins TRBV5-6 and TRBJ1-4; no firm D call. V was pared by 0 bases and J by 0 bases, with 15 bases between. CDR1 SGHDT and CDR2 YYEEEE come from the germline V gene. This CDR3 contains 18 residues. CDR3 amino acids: CASSLVSGGRSTNEKLFF. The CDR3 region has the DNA TGTGCCAGCAGCTTGGTCTCAGGTGGCAGATCAACTAATGAAAAACTGTTTTTT.